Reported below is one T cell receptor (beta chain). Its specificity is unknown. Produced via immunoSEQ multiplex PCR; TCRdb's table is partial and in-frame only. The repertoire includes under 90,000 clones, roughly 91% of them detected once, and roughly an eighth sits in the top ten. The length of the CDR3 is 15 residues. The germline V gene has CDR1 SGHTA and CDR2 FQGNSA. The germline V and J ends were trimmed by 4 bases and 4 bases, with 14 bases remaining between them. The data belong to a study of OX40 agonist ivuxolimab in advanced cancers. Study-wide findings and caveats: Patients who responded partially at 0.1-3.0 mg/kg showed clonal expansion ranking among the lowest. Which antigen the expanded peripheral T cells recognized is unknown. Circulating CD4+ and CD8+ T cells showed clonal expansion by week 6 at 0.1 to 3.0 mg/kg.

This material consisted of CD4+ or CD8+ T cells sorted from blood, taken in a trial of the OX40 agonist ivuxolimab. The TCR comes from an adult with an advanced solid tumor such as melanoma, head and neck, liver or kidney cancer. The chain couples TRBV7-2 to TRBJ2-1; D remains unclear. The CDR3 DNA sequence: TGTGCCAGCAGCTGGGTAGTAATGGAGTACAATGAGCAGTTCTTC. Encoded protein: CASSWVVMEYNEQFF.